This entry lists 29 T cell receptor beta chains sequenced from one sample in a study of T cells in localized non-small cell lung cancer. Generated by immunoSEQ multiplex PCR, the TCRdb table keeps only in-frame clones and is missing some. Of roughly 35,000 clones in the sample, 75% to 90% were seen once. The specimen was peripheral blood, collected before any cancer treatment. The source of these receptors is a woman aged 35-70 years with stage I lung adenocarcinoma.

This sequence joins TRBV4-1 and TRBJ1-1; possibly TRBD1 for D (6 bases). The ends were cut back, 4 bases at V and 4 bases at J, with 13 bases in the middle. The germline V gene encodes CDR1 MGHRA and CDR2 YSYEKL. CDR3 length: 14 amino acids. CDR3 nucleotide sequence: TGCGCCAGCAGCCTCCACAGGGTGAGCACTGAAGCTTTCTTT. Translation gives CASSLHRVSTEAFF.

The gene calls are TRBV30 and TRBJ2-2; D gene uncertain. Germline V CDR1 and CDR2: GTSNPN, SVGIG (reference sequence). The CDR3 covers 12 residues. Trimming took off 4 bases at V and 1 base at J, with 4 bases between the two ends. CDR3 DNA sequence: TGTGCCTGGATTGAGAACACCGGGGAGCTGTTTTTT. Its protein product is CAWIENTGELFF.

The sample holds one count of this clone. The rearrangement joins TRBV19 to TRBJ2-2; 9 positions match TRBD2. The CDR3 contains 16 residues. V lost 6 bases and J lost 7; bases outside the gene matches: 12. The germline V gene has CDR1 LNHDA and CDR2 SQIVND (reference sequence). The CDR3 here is CASRDIAGVKVGELFF. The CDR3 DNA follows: TGTGCCAGTAGGGACATAGCGGGAGTTAAAGTCGGGGAGCTGTTTTTT.

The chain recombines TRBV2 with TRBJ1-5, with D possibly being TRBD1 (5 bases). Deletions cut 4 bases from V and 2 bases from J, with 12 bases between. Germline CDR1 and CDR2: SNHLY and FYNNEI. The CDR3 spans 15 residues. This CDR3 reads CASSGGYGGNQPQHF. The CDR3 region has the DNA TGTGCCAGCAGTGGGGGGTATGGGGGCAATCAGCCCCAGCATTTT.

DNA for the CDR3: TGTGCCAGCAGTTTACTCTTAGACGGCGGGAGTGACGACGGGCAGTACTTC. Its translation is CASSLLLDGGSDDGQYF. This chain joins TRBV27 and TRBJ2-7; TRBD2 agrees at 7 bases. Germline loops: CDR1 MNHEY, CDR2 SMNVEV (reference sequence). The CDR3 is made up of 17 amino acids. J was trimmed by 9 bases and V by 2 bases; bases with no gene match: 19.

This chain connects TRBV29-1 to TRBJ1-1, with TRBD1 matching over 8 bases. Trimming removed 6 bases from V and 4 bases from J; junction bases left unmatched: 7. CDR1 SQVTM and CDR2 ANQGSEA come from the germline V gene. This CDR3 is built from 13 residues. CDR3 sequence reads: CSVAPGGGTEAFF. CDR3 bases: TGCAGCGTAGCACCAGGGGGCGGCACTGAAGCTTTCTTT. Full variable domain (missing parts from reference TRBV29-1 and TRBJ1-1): SAVISQKPSRDICQRGTSLTIQCQVDSQVTMMFWYRQQPGQSLTLIATANQGSEATYESGFVIDKFPISRPNLTFSTLTVSNMSPEDSSIYLCSVAPGGGTEAFFGQGTRLTVV.

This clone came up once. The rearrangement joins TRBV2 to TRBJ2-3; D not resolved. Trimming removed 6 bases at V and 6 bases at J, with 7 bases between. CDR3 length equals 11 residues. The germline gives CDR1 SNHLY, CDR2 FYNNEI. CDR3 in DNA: TGTGCCAGCAGACCCGAGGATACGCAGTATTTT. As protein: CASRPEDTQYF.

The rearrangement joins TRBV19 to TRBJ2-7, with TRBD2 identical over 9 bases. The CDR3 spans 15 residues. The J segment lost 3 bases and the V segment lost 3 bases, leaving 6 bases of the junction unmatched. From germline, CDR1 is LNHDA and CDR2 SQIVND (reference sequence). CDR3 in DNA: TGTGCCAGTAGTATTGGGCTAGCGGGACACTACGAGCAGTACTTC. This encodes CASSIGLAGHYEQYF.

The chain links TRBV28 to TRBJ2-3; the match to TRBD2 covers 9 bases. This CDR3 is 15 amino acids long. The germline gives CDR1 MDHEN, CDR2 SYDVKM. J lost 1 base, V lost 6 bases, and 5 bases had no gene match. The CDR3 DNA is TGTGCCAGCAGAGATAGCGGGAGCGGCACAGATACGCAGTATTTT. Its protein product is CASRDSGSGTDTQYF.

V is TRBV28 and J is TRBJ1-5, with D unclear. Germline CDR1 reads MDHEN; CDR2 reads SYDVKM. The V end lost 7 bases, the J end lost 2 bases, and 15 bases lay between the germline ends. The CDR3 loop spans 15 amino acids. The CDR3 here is CASTTTGVGNQPQHF. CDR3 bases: TGTGCCAGCACCACGACGGGCGTCGGCAATCAGCCCCAGCATTTT.

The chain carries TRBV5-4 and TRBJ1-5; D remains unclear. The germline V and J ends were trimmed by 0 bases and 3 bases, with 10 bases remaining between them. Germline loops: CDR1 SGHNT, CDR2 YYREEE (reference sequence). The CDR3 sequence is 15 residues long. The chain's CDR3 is CASSLGPGANQPQHF. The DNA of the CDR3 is TGTGCCAGCAGCTTGGGACCGGGAGCCAATCAGCCCCAGCATTTT. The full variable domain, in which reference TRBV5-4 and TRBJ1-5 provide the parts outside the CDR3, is ETGVTQSPTHLIKTRGQQVTLRCSSQSGHNTVSWYQQALGQGPQFIFQYYREEENGRGNFPPRFSGLQFPNYSSELNVNALELDDSALYLCASSLGPGANQPQHFGDGTRLSIL.

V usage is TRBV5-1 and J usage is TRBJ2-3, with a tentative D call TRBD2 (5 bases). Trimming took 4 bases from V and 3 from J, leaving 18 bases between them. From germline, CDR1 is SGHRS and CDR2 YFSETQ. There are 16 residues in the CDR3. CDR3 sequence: CASSPRPVGETDTQYF. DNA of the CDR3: TGCGCCAGCAGCCCCCGACCGGTCGGGGAGACAGATACGCAGTATTTT.

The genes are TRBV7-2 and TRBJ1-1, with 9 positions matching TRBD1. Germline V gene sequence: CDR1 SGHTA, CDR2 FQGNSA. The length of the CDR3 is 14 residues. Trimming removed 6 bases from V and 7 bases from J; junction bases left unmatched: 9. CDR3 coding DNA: TGTGCCAGCAGTCTCTCACAGGGGGCAGTTGAAGCTTTCTTT. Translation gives CASSLSQGAVEAFF.

CDR3 nucleotides: TGTGCCAGCAACCCACAGGGAGCCTACGAGCAGTACTTC. Its protein product is CASNPQGAYEQYF. This chain uses TRBV6-5 with TRBJ2-7; tentatively, D is TRBD1 (6 bases). The CDR3 consists of 13 residues. The V gene lost 7 bases and the J gene lost 2 bases, with 12 bases spanning the gap. The germline CDR1 and CDR2 sequences are MNHEY and SVGAGI.

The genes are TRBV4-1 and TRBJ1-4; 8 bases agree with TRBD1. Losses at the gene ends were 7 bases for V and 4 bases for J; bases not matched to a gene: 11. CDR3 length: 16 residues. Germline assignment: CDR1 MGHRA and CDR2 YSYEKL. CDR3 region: CASTPFSGQDNEKLFF. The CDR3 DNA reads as TGCGCCAGCACCCCGTTTTCGGGACAGGATAATGAAAAACTGTTTTTT.

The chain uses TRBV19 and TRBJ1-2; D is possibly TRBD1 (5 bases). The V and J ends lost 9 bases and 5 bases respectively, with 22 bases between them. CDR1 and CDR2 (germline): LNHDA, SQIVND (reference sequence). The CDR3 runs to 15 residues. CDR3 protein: CASTNGALRGYGYTF. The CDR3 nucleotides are TGTGCCAGCACCAACGGGGCCTTGAGGGGTTATGGCTACACCTTC. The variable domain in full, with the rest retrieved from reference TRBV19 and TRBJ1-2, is DGGITQSPKYLFRKEGQNVTLSCEQNLNHDAMYWYRQDPGQGLRLIYYSQIVNDFQKGDIAEGYSVSREKKESFPLTVTSAQKNPTAFYLCASTNGALRGYGYTFGSGTRLTVV.

In DNA form, the CDR3 reads TGTGCCAGCAGTGAAATGGCGGCCGTCAACACCGGGGAGCTGTTTTTT. It translates to CASSEMAAVNTGELFF. V usage is TRBV2 and J usage is TRBJ2-2; D ambiguous. The V gene's germline CDR1 is SNHLY and CDR2 FYNNEI. The CDR3 is 16 residues long. V gave up 2 bases and J gave up 2 bases, with 12 bases separating them.

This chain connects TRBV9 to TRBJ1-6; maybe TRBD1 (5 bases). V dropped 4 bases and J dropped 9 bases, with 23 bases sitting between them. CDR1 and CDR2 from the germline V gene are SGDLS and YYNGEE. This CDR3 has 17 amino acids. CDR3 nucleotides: TGTGCCAGCAGCCCCCCGCAGGGCAGGGAGCCGGGTTCACCCCTCCACTTT. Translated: CASSPPQGREPGSPLHF.

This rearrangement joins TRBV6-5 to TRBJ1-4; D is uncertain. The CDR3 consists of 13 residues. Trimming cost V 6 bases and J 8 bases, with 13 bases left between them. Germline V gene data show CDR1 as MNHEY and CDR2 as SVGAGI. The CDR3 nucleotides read TGTGCCAGCAGACCTCAGCCACACGAAAAACTGTTTTTT. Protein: CASRPQPHEKLFF.

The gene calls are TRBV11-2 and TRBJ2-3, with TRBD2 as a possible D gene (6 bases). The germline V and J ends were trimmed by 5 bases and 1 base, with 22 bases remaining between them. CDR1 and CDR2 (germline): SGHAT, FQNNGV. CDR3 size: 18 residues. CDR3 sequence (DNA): TGTGCCAGCAGCCAGACAGTGGGGGGTGGATGGCGCACAGATACGCAGTATTTT. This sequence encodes CASSQTVGGGWRTDTQYF.

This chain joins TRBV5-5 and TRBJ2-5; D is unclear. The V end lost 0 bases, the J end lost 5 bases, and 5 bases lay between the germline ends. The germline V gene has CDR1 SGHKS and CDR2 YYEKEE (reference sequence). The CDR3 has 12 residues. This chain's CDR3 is CASSLDVETQYF. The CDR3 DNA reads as TGTGCCAGCAGCTTGGATGTGGAGACCCAGTACTTC.

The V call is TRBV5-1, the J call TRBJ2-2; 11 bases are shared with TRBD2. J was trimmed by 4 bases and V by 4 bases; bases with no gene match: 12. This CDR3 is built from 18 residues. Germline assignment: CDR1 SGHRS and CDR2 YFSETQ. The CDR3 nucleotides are TGCGCCAGCAGCCCGGGGGAACTAGCGGGAGCAGCCACCGGGGAGCTGTTTTTT. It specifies CASSPGELAGAATGELFF.

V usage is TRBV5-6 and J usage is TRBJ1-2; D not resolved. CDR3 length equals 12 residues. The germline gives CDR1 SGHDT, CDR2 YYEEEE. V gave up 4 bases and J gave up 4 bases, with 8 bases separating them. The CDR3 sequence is CASSPDLYGYTF. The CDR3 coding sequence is TGTGCCAGCAGCCCTGACCTCTATGGCTACACCTTC.

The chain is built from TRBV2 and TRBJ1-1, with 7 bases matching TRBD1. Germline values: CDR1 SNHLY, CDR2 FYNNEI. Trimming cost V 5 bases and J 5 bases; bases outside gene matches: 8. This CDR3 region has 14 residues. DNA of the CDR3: TGTGCCAGCAGTTCTACCAGGGGGGGGACTGAAGCTTTCTTT. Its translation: CASSSTRGGTEAFF. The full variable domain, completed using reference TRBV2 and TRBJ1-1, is EPEVTQTPSHQVTQMGQEVILRCVPISNHLYFYWYRQILGQKVEFLVSFYNNEISEKSEIFDDQFSVERPDGSNFTLKIRSTKLEDSAMYFCASSSTRGGTEAFFGQGTRLTVV.

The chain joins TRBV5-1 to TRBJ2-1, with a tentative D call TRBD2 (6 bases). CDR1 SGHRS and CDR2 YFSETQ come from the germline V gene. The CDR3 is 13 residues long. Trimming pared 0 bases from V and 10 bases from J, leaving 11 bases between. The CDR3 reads CASSLAARGEQFF. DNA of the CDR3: TGCGCCAGCAGCTTGGCCGCACGGGGGGAGCAGTTCTTC.

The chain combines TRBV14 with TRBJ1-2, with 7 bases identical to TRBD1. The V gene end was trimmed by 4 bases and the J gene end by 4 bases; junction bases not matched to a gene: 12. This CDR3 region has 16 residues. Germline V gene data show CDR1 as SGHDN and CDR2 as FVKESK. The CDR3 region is CASSRTGTADFYGYTF. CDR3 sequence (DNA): TGTGCCAGCAGCCGTACCGGGACAGCAGATTTCTATGGCTACACCTTC.

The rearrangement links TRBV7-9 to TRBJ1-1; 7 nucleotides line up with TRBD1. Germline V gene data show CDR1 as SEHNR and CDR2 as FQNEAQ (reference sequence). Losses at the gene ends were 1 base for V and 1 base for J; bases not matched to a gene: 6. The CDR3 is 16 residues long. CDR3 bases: TGTGCCAGCAGCTTAGGTATAGGGGGCCAGAACACTGAAGCTTTCTTT. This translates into CASSLGIGGQNTEAFF.

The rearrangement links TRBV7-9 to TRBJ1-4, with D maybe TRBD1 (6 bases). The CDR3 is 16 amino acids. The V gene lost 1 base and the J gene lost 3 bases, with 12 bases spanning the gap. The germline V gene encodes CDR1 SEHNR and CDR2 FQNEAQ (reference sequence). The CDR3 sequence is CASSLVGGLSNEKLFF. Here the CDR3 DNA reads TGTGCCAGCAGCTTAGTCGGGGGGCTCTCTAATGAAAAACTGTTTTTT.

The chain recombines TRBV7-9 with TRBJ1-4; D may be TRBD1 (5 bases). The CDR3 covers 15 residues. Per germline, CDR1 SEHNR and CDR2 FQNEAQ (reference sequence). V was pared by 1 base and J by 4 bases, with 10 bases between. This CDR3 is CASSLGSGNNEKLFF. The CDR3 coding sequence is TGTGCCAGCAGCTTAGGCTCAGGGAATAATGAAAAACTGTTTTTT.